Listed below are T cell receptor beta chains from one sample, sequenced in a study of beta chain features in type 1 diabetes. Produced via immunoSEQ multiplex PCR; TCRdb's table is partial and in-frame only. The data contain 200,000 to 250,000 clones, 25% to 35% of them singletons. Sequencing was done on a sample of central memory CD4+ T cells from blood. The receptors originated from a young man in good health. CDR3s include the opening cysteine and the closing phenylalanine or tryptophan. The order of the fields is J gene, V gene, D gene, clone size, CDR3 protein, CDR3 DNA. The D gene is left open where the match is weak. Clone size is shown for a subset of rows, as once, few, many or a class of expanded clone.

J: TRBJ1-3
V: TRBV15
D: .
size: .
CDR3: CATSRDPVGNTIYF
DNA: TGTGCCACCAGCAGAGATCCGGTTGGAAACACCATATATTTT

J: TRBJ1-5
V: TRBV30
D: .
size: .
CDR3: CAWSLGLDQPQHF
DNA: TGTGCCTGGAGTTTAGGGTTGGATCAGCCCCAGCATTTT

J: TRBJ2-5
V: TRBV7-2
D: .
size: .
CDR3: CASSPGAREFETQYF
DNA: TGTGCCAGCAGCCCGGGGGCGAGGGAGTTTGAGACCCAGTACTTC

J: TRBJ2-5
V: TRBV9
D: TRBD1
size: .
CDR3: CASSSRTGPGETQYF
DNA: TGTGCCAGCAGCTCCCGGACAGGGCCGGGAGAGACCCAGTACTTC

J: TRBJ2-7
V: TRBV7-9
D: .
size: .
CDR3: CASSYQQGSGEQYF
DNA: TGTGCCAGCAGCTACCAGCAGGGTTCAGGCGAGCAGTACTTC

J: TRBJ2-7
V: TRBV7-9
D: .
size: .
CDR3: CASSLTMSYEQYF
DNA: TGTGCCAGCAGCTTAACCATGTCCTACGAGCAGTACTTC

J: TRBJ2-2
V: TRBV7-2
D: .
size: .
CDR3: CASSQTITLEGELFF
DNA: TGTGCCAGCAGCCAGACGATCACCCTGGAAGGGGAGCTGTTTTTT

J: TRBJ1-2
V: TRBV30
D: .
size: few
CDR3: CAWSVSGLHGYTF
DNA: TGTGCCTGGAGTGTCTCAGGGCTCCATGGCTACACCTTC

J: TRBJ2-2
V: TRBV30
D: .
size: few
CDR3: CAWKRWDANTGELFF
DNA: TGTGCCTGGAAAAGGTGGGACGCGAACACCGGGGAGCTGTTTTTT

J: TRBJ2-3
V: TRBV28
D: .
size: few
CDR3: CASSLWGRGTDTQYF
DNA: TGTGCCAGCAGTTTATGGGGCAGGGGTACAGATACGCAGTATTTT